The clone carrying this T cell receptor (beta chain) was picked up a small number of times. The antigen remains unidentified. The sample is drawn from a study of response to subunit inactivated influenza vaccine. Each CDR3 protein is one row after TCRdb ran MiXCR on the RT-PCR reads. In the table there are hundreds of thousands of distinct CDR3 sequences, approximately 15% of which are singletons. CDR3 length: 12 amino acids. The V gene's germline CDR1 is LNHDA and CDR2 SQIVND (reference sequence). Whole-study results and caveats: There was a suggestion from the authors that each seasonal influenza vaccination recruits few new T cells.

The material was PBMCs from blood, obtained about 14 days before vaccination. The chain employs TRBV19 and TRBJ2-1; D is unresolved. The TCR originated in a man in his fifties or sixties who received an inactivated influenza vaccine. The CDR3 DNA is TGTGCTACCCGGACCTTCTACAATGAGCAGTTCTTC. This sequence encodes CATRTFYNEQFF.